Below are 20 T cell receptor beta chains sequenced from a single sample in a study of T cell repertoires in cytomegalovirus infection (dated by TCRdb to between 2018 and 2021). What this sample's treatment or condition label stands for: in vitro stimulation with specific CMV peptide epitopes to enrich CMV-specific T cells. Sequencing was carried out with an Illumina HiSeq 1500. TCRdb reran the public reads through fastp at Q25 and MiXCR, keeping productive beta chains. Rows merge per CDR3 protein into single entries with the most common DNA and genes. Within this sample are some 920,000 distinct CDR3 sequences, with roughly 30% of them counted one time only. The ten largest make up more than 12% of the sample. These receptors' antigens are unknown. The material was cultured CD8+ T cells from PBMCs, obtained from culture after CMV antigen stimulation. The receptors were sampled from a human donor in good health (CMV status not recorded). Some clones in this sample may be carry-over from other donors' samples.

This clonotype was picked up a small number of times. This chain connects TRBV20-1 to TRBJ2-2; D perhaps matches TRBD2 (6 bases). The CDR3 consists of 16 residues. Looked up from germline, CDR1 is DFQATT and CDR2 is SNEGSKA (reference sequence). Trimming stripped 6 bases from V and 0 bases from J, with 17 bases between. CDR3: CSAPPSGLSNTGELFF. In DNA, the CDR3 is TGCAGTGCCCCACCCTCGGGACTCTCGAACACCGGGGAGCTGTTTTTT.

The J gene is TRBJ1-5, the V gene TRBV6-5; D gene uncertain. This CDR3 contains 15 residues. Germline V CDR1 and CDR2: MNHEY, SVGAGI. The ends were cut back, 5 bases at V and 5 bases at J, with 16 bases in the middle. The CDR3 DNA reads TGTGCCAGCAGTCCGGACGGGAGGGCCTATCAGCCCCAGCATTTT. Protein product: CASSPDGRAYQPQHF.

This clonotype has ten or more counts. As DNA, the CDR3 is TGTGCCAGCAGCAATAGAGGGCCTCGGAATGGCTACACCTTC. Translating gives CASSNRGPRNGYTF. The V gene is TRBV7-8, the J gene TRBJ1-2, with D unclear. This CDR3 region has 14 residues. Germline V gives CDR1 SGHVS, CDR2 FQNEAQ. V was trimmed by 5 bases and J by 6 bases, leaving 16 bases between them.

The rearrangement uses TRBV11-2 and TRBJ2-7; possibly TRBD2 for D (5 bases). CDR1 is SGHAT and CDR2 is FQNNGV in the germline V gene. V shed 5 bases and J shed 2 bases, with 13 bases lying between them. The CDR3 spans 14 residues. CDR3 amino acids: CASSPYGLTYEQYF. In DNA, the CDR3 is TGTGCCAGCAGCCCTTACGGACTGACCTACGAGCAGTACTTC. Filled out from reference TRBV11-2 and TRBJ2-7, the complete variable domain reads EAGVAQSPRYKIIEKRQSVAFWCNPISGHATLYWYQQILGQGPKLLIQFQNNGVVDDSQLPKDRFSAERLKGVDSTLKIQPAKLEDSAVYLCASSPYGLTYEQYFGPGTRLTVT.

V usage is TRBV6-5 and J usage is TRBJ2-5; either TRBD1 or TRBD2 may fit D (7 bases each). With 2 bases removed from V and 5 bases from J, the gap between germline ends came to 12 bases. The CDR3 consists of 14 residues. The germline V gene has CDR1 MNHEY and CDR2 SVGAGI. The CDR3 reads CASSYGQGGETQYF. The DNA of the CDR3 is TGTGCCAGCAGTTACGGGCAGGGGGGGGAGACCCAGTACTTC.

The chain uses TRBV24-1 and TRBJ2-1, with 8 bases fitting TRBD1. V trimming: 5 bases; J trimming: 10 bases; junction bases outside the gene matches: 9. Per the germline V gene, CDR1 is KGHDR and CDR2 is SFDVKD. The CDR3 extends over 14 amino acids. The CDR3: CATSVVSGGREQFF. The CDR3 DNA reads as TGTGCCACCAGTGTGGTGTCAGGGGGCCGGGAGCAGTTCTTC.

This clonotype was counted only a few times. The rearrangement uses TRBV15 and TRBJ2-1; D is perhaps TRBD1 or TRBD2 (6 bases each). Germline CDR1 is LNHNV and CDR2 is YYDKDF (reference sequence). V lost 0 bases and J lost 0, with 12 bases in between. CDR3 size: 17 residues. The CDR3 loop reads CATSREGAGSSYNEQFF. The CDR3 DNA sequence: TGTGCCACCAGCAGAGAGGGGGCCGGGAGCTCCTACAATGAGCAGTTCTTC. The full variable domain, its missing parts supplied by reference TRBV15 and TRBJ2-1, is DAMVIQNPRYQVTQFGKPVTLSCSQTLNHNVMYWYQQKSSQAPKLLFHYYDKDFNNEADTPDNFQSRRPNTSFCFLDIRSPGLGDTAMYLCATSREGAGSSYNEQFFGPGTRLTVL.

This chain connects TRBV29-1 to TRBJ1-1; D gene unclear. Trimming pared 7 bases from V and 5 bases from J, leaving 17 bases between. This CDR3 has 13 residues. The V gene's germline CDR1 is SQVTM and CDR2 ANQGSEA. The CDR3 nucleotides read TGCAGCGCCCACGGCGGGGTATTGACTGAAGCTTTCTTT. It yields the protein CSAHGGVLTEAFF.

This clonotype was found many times. The chain combines TRBV7-2 with TRBJ2-3; 7 bases fit TRBD2. The V gene end was trimmed by 3 bases and the J gene end by 3 bases; junction bases not matched to a gene: 18. There are 19 residues in the CDR3. Germline CDR1 SGHTA, CDR2 FQGNSA. CDR3 in DNA: TGTGCCAGCAGCTTGTCCCCCCTCCCTTTGGGGGGGGGAACAGATACGCAGTATTTT. Its protein is CASSLSPLPLGGGTDTQYF.

The CDR3 nucleotides are TGTGCCAGCAGTTTACGGACCTGGGAGGGACTGTTTTTT. Translation: CASSLRTWEGLFF. The rearrangement links TRBV27 to TRBJ1-4; no firm D call. This CDR3 is 13 amino acids long. Trimming shortened V by 2 bases and J by 13 bases, and 14 bases separated the two germline ends. The germline V gene has CDR1 MNHEY and CDR2 SMNVEV (reference sequence).

The chain couples TRBV7-9 to TRBJ1-2, with a weak D call TRBD1 (6 bases). The germline V gene encodes CDR1 SEHNR and CDR2 FQNEAQ (reference sequence). This CDR3 is 14 amino acids long. V lost 5 bases and J 3 bases, leaving 13 bases between the germline ends. CDR3 amino acids: CASSPQAGDYGYTF. The CDR3 coding sequence is TGTGCCAGCAGCCCCCAGGCAGGGGACTATGGCTACACCTTC.

The genes are TRBV27 and TRBJ1-2, with D tentatively TRBD1 (5 bases). The CDR3 consists of 13 residues. Germline CDR1 is MNHEY and CDR2 is SMNVEV (reference sequence). The V end lost 5 bases, the J end lost 7 bases, and 14 bases lay between the germline ends. CDR3 sequence: CASSPRSGTGYTF. The DNA for the CDR3 is TGTGCCAGCAGTCCTCGCTCAGGGACTGGCTACACCTTC.

This chain connects TRBV2 to TRBJ1-1; D remains ambiguous. Germline V gene data show CDR1 as SNHLY and CDR2 as FYNNEI. The CDR3 contains 15 residues. The V end lost 0 bases, the J end lost 4 bases, and 12 bases lay between the germline ends. CDR3 sequence: CASSEAVEASTEAFF. Here the CDR3 DNA reads TGTGCCAGCAGTGAAGCGGTGGAGGCGAGCACTGAAGCTTTCTTT.

CDR3 region: CATSDFRASGGQETQYF. DNA for the CDR3: TGTGCCACCAGTGATTTTAGGGCTAGCGGGGGCCAAGAGACCCAGTACTTC. The rearrangement joins TRBV24-1 to TRBJ2-5, with 10 bases lining up with TRBD2. After removal of 1 base from V and 1 base from J, the junction contained 5 bases not matched to a gene. CDR1 is KGHDR, CDR2 SFDVKD, per germline. This CDR3 is 17 amino acids long.

This clonotype was seen only a few times. The chain carries TRBV6-1 and TRBJ2-3, with TRBD2 matching over 9 bases. With V trimmed by 4 bases and J by 8 bases, 10 bases remained unmatched. This CDR3 contains 15 residues. Looked up from germline, CDR1 is MNHNS and CDR2 is SASEGT. DNA for the CDR3: TGTGCCAGCAGTGGGAGCGGGGGGTACCGGCCTACGCAGTATTTT. Its translation: CASSGSGGYRPTQYF.

This rearrangement joins TRBV28 to TRBJ2-4; D not resolved. Germline CDR1 MDHEN, CDR2 SYDVKM. V lost 3 bases and J lost 1, with 7 bases in between. This CDR3 has 14 residues. CDR3 in DNA: TGTGCCAGCAGTTTCGACGGGGCCAAAAACATTCAGTACTTC. Protein: CASSFDGAKNIQYF.

In the case of this clonotype: This sequence may be a read error, since a much larger clone differs from it by one base. The chain combines TRBV6-1 with TRBJ2-3; TRBD2 matches at 9 bases. The germline V gene encodes CDR1 MNHNS and CDR2 SASEGT. The CDR3 loop spans 19 amino acids. CDR3 amino acids: CVSSLAVAGDPASTDTQYF. CDR3 bases: TGTGTCAGCAGCCTTGCGGTAGCGGGGGACCCCGCCAGCACAGATACGCAGTATTTT.

This sequence joins TRBV4-1 and TRBJ2-1; D is undetermined. This CDR3 contains 14 residues. V was clipped by 0 bases and J by 5 bases, with 8 bases between them. In germline, CDR1 is MGHRA, CDR2 YSYEKL. CDR3 region: CASSQEGRDNEQFF. The CDR3 bases are TGCGCCAGCAGCCAAGAAGGTCGGGACAATGAGCAGTTCTTC.

In nucleotides, the CDR3 is TGTGCCAGCAGGTCTACGGGGAGCTTGAACACCGGGGAGCTGTTTTTT. It codes for CASRSTGSLNTGELFF. This chain joins TRBV7-9 and TRBJ2-2; maybe TRBD2 (5 bases). Trimming removed 6 bases from V and 1 base from J, with 15 bases in between. The CDR3 extends over 16 amino acids. Germline CDR1 SEHNR, CDR2 FQNEAQ (reference sequence).

The J gene is TRBJ2-3, the V gene TRBV12-3 or TRBV12-4; 9 nucleotides match TRBD2. This CDR3 is 15 amino acids long. J lost 1 base, V lost 5 bases, and 4 bases had no gene match. The CDR3 nucleotides read TGTGCCAGCAGTGGGGAGCGGGGGGGCACAGATACGCAGTATTTT. It encodes CASSGERGGTDTQYF.